This entry is about one T cell receptor (beta chain). The CDR3 loop spans 14 amino acids. Trimming removed 4 bases from V and 3 bases from J, with 11 bases in between. Germline V gene data show CDR1 as SGDLS and CDR2 as YYNGEE. The assay was immunoSEQ multiplex PCR, and TCRdb's table has in-frame clones only and misses some. The profile shows a few hundred thousand clones, about four fifths of them singletons. The entry originates in a study of blood T cell repertoires in COVID-19. Adults between roughly 18 and 90 years of age took part from about 24 US areas. Membership in each cohort depended on participant-reported clinical history.

Specimen: PBMCs or T cells enriched from blood (not recorded which). This receptor was taken from a woman aged 50 to 60 who had recovered from COVID-19. The chain carries TRBV9 and TRBJ1-5; D is perhaps TRBD1 (5 bases). CDR3 DNA sequence: TGTGCCAGCAGCCTTGACAGCTACAATCAGCCCCAGCATTTT. Its protein product is CASSLDSYNQPQHF.